One and the same sample provided the 11 T cell receptor beta chains below, sequenced in a study of neurological immune-mediated disorders. TCRdb recomputed calls from the 5' RACE reads with MiXCR, one row per CDR3 protein. The repertoire consists of some 47,000 distinct CDR3 sequences, with around 6% occurring once and the leading ten covering about 0.57%. Specimen: CD4+ T cells from blood. These receptor sequences come from a woman between 35 and 50 years old in good health.

The sample holds many counts of this clonotype. The chain is built from TRBV20-1 and TRBJ2-7; 10 nucleotides agree with TRBD2. The germline V gene encodes CDR1 DFQATT and CDR2 SNEGSKA (reference sequence). The length of the CDR3 is 13 residues. The J segment lost 2 bases and the V segment lost 4 bases, leaving 2 bases of the junction unmatched. For the CDR3, the DNA is TGCAGTGCTACTAGCGGGAGTACCTACGAGCAGTACTTC. Its protein is CSATSGSTYEQYF.

This clonotype appeared a few times. The CDR3 loop reads CASGGAGYGYTF. CDR3 bases: TGTGCCAGCGGGGGGGCTGGCTATGGCTACACCTTC. The V and J genes are TRBV6-5 and TRBJ1-2, with D perhaps matching TRBD1 (6 bases). The V gene lost 8 bases and the J gene lost 4 bases, with 11 bases spanning the gap. This CDR3 comprises 12 residues. Germline CDR1 is MNHEY and CDR2 is SVGAGI.

V is TRBV28 and J is TRBJ2-1; 9 positions agree with TRBD1. Germline values: CDR1 MDHEN, CDR2 SYDVKM. The V and J ends lost 4 bases and 9 bases, in that order; junction bases with no gene match: 4. This CDR3 has 13 residues. CDR3 DNA: TGTGCCAGCAGTTCCGGGACAGGGTTTGAGCAGTTCTTC. Its translation: CASSSGTGFEQFF.

Many counts were recorded for this clonotype. The CDR3 coding sequence is TGTGCCAGCAGCCAAGAACAGGGGGTCGGTAATTCACCCCTCCACTTT. As protein: CASSQEQGVGNSPLHF. This chain joins TRBV3-1 and TRBJ1-6, with 8 bases identical to TRBD1. The CDR3 is 16 residues long. Germline assignment: CDR1 LGHDT and CDR2 YNNKEL (reference sequence). The junction had 4 bases not matched to a gene; V was cut back by 0 bases and J by 6 bases.

This clonotype was counted at least ten times. J is TRBJ1-1 and V is TRBV12-3 or TRBV12-4, with D unclear. Trimming removed 3 bases at V and 1 base at J, with 3 bases between. This CDR3 has 12 residues. The CDR3 region has the DNA TGTGCCAGCAGTTTTAGGAACACTGAAGCTTTCTTT. Its translation: CASSFRNTEAFF.

This clonotype came up a few times. V and J are TRBV7-2 and TRBJ1-5, with TRBD1 identical over 8 bases. There are 13 residues in the CDR3. CDR1 and CDR2 (germline): SGHTA, FQGNSA. Trimming removed 2 bases from V and 6 bases from J; junction bases left unmatched: 0. The CDR3 region is CASSLTGGQPQHF. The CDR3 DNA sequence: TGTGCCAGCAGCTTAACAGGGGGTCAGCCCCAGCATTTT.

This clonotype was seen at least ten times. The rearrangement uses TRBV5-5 and TRBJ2-2; D possibly corresponds to TRBD2 (6 bases). The V end was cut by 2 bases, the J end by 5 bases, with 13 bases between. Per germline, CDR1 SGHKS and CDR2 YYEKEE (reference sequence). CDR3 length: 15 amino acids. For the CDR3, the DNA is TGTGCCAGCAGCTTCGGGGACGGGAGAACCGGGGAGCTGTTTTTT. This encodes CASSFGDGRTGELFF.

This clonotype came up many times. The conserved final phenylalanine or tryptophan is absent from the CDR3, which likely points to a read error. The DNA is omitted, as the CDR3 cannot be located on it reliably, and the CDR3 follows TCRdb's listing. The chain couples TRBV20-1 to TRBJ2-7; TRBD1, as called in the table, went unchecked against the DNA. CDR1 is DFQATT and CDR2 is SNEGSKA in the germline V gene (reference sequence). 11 amino acids form the CDR3, both terminal residues included. CDR3 sequence reads: CSASFGQGRTL.

This clonotype occurred many times. This chain links TRBV15 with TRBJ2-4, with TRBD1 matching over 8 bases. The CDR3 extends over 13 amino acids. Trimming cost V 2 bases and J 7 bases; bases outside gene matches: 1. The germline gives CDR1 LNHNV, CDR2 YYDKDF (reference sequence). CDR3 amino acids: CATSRRTGNIQYF. CDR3 DNA sequence: TGTGCCACCAGCAGACGGACAGGGAACATTCAGTACTTC. Based on the CDR3 plus reference TRBV15 and TRBJ2-4, the full variable domain is DAMVIQNPRYQVTQFGKPVTLSCSQTLNHNVMYWYQQKSSQAPKLLFHYYDKDFNNEADTPDNFQSRRPNTSFCFLDIRSPGLGDTAMYLCATSRRTGNIQYFGAGTRLSVL.

Many counts were recorded for this clonotype. The genes are TRBV20-1 and TRBJ2-7; 8 bases line up with TRBD2. The CDR3 length is 15 residues. The trim removed 5 bases at V and 7 bases at J, leaving 16 bases unmatched. The germline V gene has CDR1 DFQATT and CDR2 SNEGSKA (reference sequence). CDR3 sequence (DNA): TGCAGTGCTGGCGAGGTGAGCGGGAGTCTGAGGGAGCAGTACTTC. It encodes CSAGEVSGSLREQYF.

This clonotype was counted at least ten times. The chain recombines TRBV5-1 with TRBJ1-3; maybe TRBD1 (6 bases). This CDR3 is 14 amino acids long. V lost 6 bases to trimming and J lost 2 bases, with 12 bases between them. Germline values: CDR1 SGHRS, CDR2 YFSETQ. The DNA for the CDR3 is TGCGCCAGCACCCTAGGGACAACTGGAAACACCATATATTTT. This translates into CASTLGTTGNTIYF.